Presented here are 19 T cell receptor beta chains from one specimen sequenced in a study of human T cells and chemical hapten exposure. Sample time point: pre-sensitization, week 0. Specified treatment: therapeutic diphenylcyclopropenone sensitization with weekly scalp DPC. TCRdb re-called the RACE reads through MiXCR, storing one row per CDR3 protein. The table has 95,000 to 150,000 distinct CDR3 sequences, 13% seen once. The material was whole blood, obtained in connection with sensitization to the hapten diphenylcyclopropenone (DPC). The receptors here all came from a woman aged 18-30 years with alopecia areata. Some clones in this sample may be carry-over from other donors' samples.

This clonotype was detected many times. The rearrangement links TRBV6-2 or TRBV6-3 to TRBJ2-5; 7 bases are a match to TRBD1. The CDR3 runs to 14 residues. The junction had 8 bases not matched to a gene; V was cut back by 7 bases and J by 3 bases. CDR1 and CDR2 (germline): MNHEY, SVGEGT. CDR3 in amino acids: CASTSDRVKETQYF. The CDR3 DNA follows: TGTGCCAGCACCTCCGACAGGGTAAAAGAGACCCAGTACTTC.

The V gene is TRBV7-6, the J gene TRBJ2-7; TRBD2 matches at 14 bases. Germline V gene lookup returns CDR1 SGHVS and CDR2 FNYEAQ. Trimming cost V 5 bases and J 0 bases; bases outside gene matches: 6. This CDR3 spans 17 amino acids. CDR3 loop: CASSPGTSGGSSYEQYF. The CDR3 DNA reads as TGTGCCAGCAGCCCCGGGACTAGCGGGGGTAGCTCCTACGAGCAGTACTTC.

This chain joins TRBV2 and TRBJ2-3, with a weak D call TRBD2 (5 bases). V lost 0 bases and J 4 bases, leaving 11 bases between the germline ends. CDR1 SNHLY and CDR2 FYNNEI come from the germline V gene. The CDR3 sequence is 15 residues long. CDR3 residues: CASSEARLAPDTQYF. The CDR3 coding sequence is TGTGCCAGCAGTGAAGCGCGGCTAGCCCCAGATACGCAGTATTTT.

In its sample, this clonotype was seen a few times. The CDR3 here is CSVRRTGEVGGYTF. The CDR3 DNA reads TGCAGCGTACGACGGACAGGGGAAGTAGGAGGCTACACCTTC. This rearrangement joins TRBV29-1 to TRBJ1-2; TRBD1 matches at 9 bases. Germline V gene data show CDR1 as SQVTM and CDR2 as ANQGSEA. The CDR3 loop spans 14 amino acids. The J segment lost 8 bases and the V segment lost 6 bases, leaving 13 bases of the junction unmatched. The whole variable domain, remainder taken from reference TRBV29-1 and TRBJ1-2, is SAVISQKPSRDICQRGTSLTIQCQVDSQVTMMFWYRQQPGQSLTLIATANQGSEATYESGFVIDKFPISRPNLTFSTLTVSNMSPEDSSIYLCSVRRTGEVGGYTFGSGTRLTVV.

Remarks on this clonotype: This could be a read error, since a much larger clone is one nucleotide away. The chain has TRBV25-1 and TRBJ2-7; D perhaps matches TRBD1 (6 bases). The ends were cut back, 5 bases at V and 3 bases at J, with 17 bases in the middle. Germline V gives CDR1 MGHDK, CDR2 SYGVNS. CDR3 length: 15 amino acids. Here the CDR3 DNA reads TGTGCCAGCAGTAGCGACAGGCGATTTTACTACGAGCAGTACTTC. Protein sequence: CASSSDRRFYYEQYF.

V and J are TRBV4-1 and TRBJ2-3, with 11 bases identical to TRBD2. This CDR3 has 16 residues. CDR1 and CDR2 from the germline V gene are MGHRA and YSYEKL. V shed 0 bases and J 5 bases; nucleotides not matched to a gene: 4. Written as DNA, the CDR3 is TGCGCCAGCAGCCAAGAGGCTAGCGGGGGGCTAGATACGCAGTATTTT. Translated, it gives CASSQEASGGLDTQYF.

In this sample, this clonotype turned up a few times. J is TRBJ2-1 and V is TRBV20-1; D gene uncertain. The CDR3 is 15 amino acids. Per the germline V gene, CDR1 is DFQATT and CDR2 is SNEGSKA (reference sequence). Trimming cost V 8 bases and J 7 bases, with 24 bases left between them. CDR3 DNA sequence: TGCAGTCCATTGGACCGTACCGAAACCGGGAATGAGCAGTTCTTC. This sequence encodes CSPLDRTETGNEQFF.

This clonotype was recorded a few times. The chain is built from TRBV4-3 and TRBJ2-3; D possibly corresponds to TRBD2 (6 bases). Germline V CDR1 and CDR2: LGHNA, YSLEER. The CDR3 length is 15 residues. Trimming pared 0 bases from V and 6 bases from J, leaving 13 bases between. This CDR3 reads CASSQEIRLEDTQYF. CDR3 DNA sequence: TGCGCCAGCAGCCAAGAAATCCGACTAGAGGATACGCAGTATTTT.

The gene calls are TRBV3-1 and TRBJ1-1, with TRBD1 identical over 7 bases. The germline CDR1 and CDR2 sequences are LGHDT and YNNKEL (reference sequence). J lost 4 bases, V lost 3 bases, and 11 bases had no gene match. CDR3 length: 16 amino acids. CDR3 DNA: TGTGCCAGCAGCCACAGCGCGAGGGGGCAAGGCACTGAAGCTTTCTTT. Its translation is CASSHSARGQGTEAFF.

The rearrangement joins TRBV3-1 to TRBJ2-1; 8 bases are shared with TRBD2. V lost 4 bases, J lost 5 bases, and 10 bases stayed unmatched. Per germline, CDR1 LGHDT and CDR2 YNNKEL (reference sequence). The CDR3 runs to 16 residues. CDR3 in DNA: TGTGCCAGCAGCCCCGATCGGGGGGGACAAAACAATGAGCAGTTCTTC. Amino acids: CASSPDRGGQNNEQFF.

V gene TRBV5-6 combines with J gene TRBJ2-3, with TRBD2 as a possible D gene (6 bases). This CDR3 is built from 15 residues. Deletions cut 6 bases from V and 4 bases from J, with 18 bases between. The germline gives CDR1 SGHDT, CDR2 YYEEEE. CDR3 in amino acids: CASTERRGRADTQYF. CDR3 coding DNA: TGTGCCAGCACCGAGAGGAGGGGAAGGGCAGATACGCAGTATTTT.

This clonotype has more than one count but fewer than ten. The CDR3 sequence: CASSPFGDRGWNTQYF. The CDR3 region has the DNA TGTGCCAGCAGCCCCTTCGGGGACAGGGGGTGGAATACGCAGTATTTT. The V and J genes are TRBV7-9 and TRBJ2-3; TRBD1 matches 11 bases. Germline V gives CDR1 SEHNR, CDR2 FQNEAQ (reference sequence). The CDR3 spans 16 residues. The J segment lost 7 bases and the V segment lost 5 bases, leaving 11 bases of the junction unmatched. Complete variable domain (other parts from reference TRBV7-9 and TRBJ2-3): DTGVSQNPRHKITKRGQNVTFRCDPISEHNRLYWYRQTLGQGPEFLTYFQNEAQLEKSRLLSDRFSAERPKGSFSTLEIQRTEQGDSAMYLCASSPFGDRGWNTQYFGPGTRLTVL.

This clonotype was seen a few times. The chain joins TRBV9 to TRBJ1-4; no definite D call. CDR1 and CDR2 from the germline V gene are SGDLS and YYNGEE. CDR3 size: 14 residues. Trimming cost V 2 bases and J 0 bases, with 5 bases left between them. CDR3 residues: CASSVGTTNEKLFF. CDR3 bases: TGTGCCAGCAGCGTGGGGACAACTAATGAAAAACTGTTTTTT.

This clonotype has more than one count but fewer than ten. The genes are TRBV18 and TRBJ2-4; tentative D call: TRBD1 (6 bases). Trimming took off 8 bases at V and 6 bases at J, with 14 bases between the two ends. The CDR3 is 13 amino acids. In germline, CDR1 is KGHSH, CDR2 LQKENI. The CDR3 region is CASLSGARNIQYF. CDR3 coding DNA: TGTGCCAGCCTTTCAGGGGCCCGAAACATTCAGTACTTC.

This sequence joins TRBV28 and TRBJ2-2, with 8 bases lining up with TRBD1. This CDR3 region has 17 residues. V shed 4 bases, J shed 0 bases, and the junction held 7 bases outside the gene matches. The germline gives CDR1 MDHEN, CDR2 SYDVKM. CDR3 sequence: CASSYPSGGANTGELFF. The DNA for the CDR3 is TGTGCCAGCAGTTACCCATCAGGGGGCGCGAACACCGGGGAGCTGTTTTTT.

This clonotype was detected many times. J is TRBJ2-7 and V is TRBV12-3 or TRBV12-4; D is possibly TRBD1 or TRBD2 (6 bases each). This CDR3 is 12 amino acids long. Trimming stripped 6 bases from V and 6 bases from J, with 12 bases between. The CDR3 nucleotides are TGTGCCAGCAGCTCCGGGGGCGGCGAGCAGTACTTC. Translation: CASSSGGGEQYF.

This clonotype was detected many times. This chain connects TRBV6-6 to TRBJ1-2, with D perhaps TRBD1 (5 bases). Trimming shortened V by 0 bases and J by 0 bases, and 8 bases separated the two germline ends. CDR1 is MNHNY and CDR2 is SVGAGI in the germline V gene (reference sequence). The CDR3 runs 15 residues. The CDR3 DNA follows: TGTGCCAGCAGTTACTCTCAGGGAGCTAACTATGGCTACACCTTC. Translation: CASSYSQGANYGYTF.

There are a few counts of this clonotype. The rearrangement joins TRBV23-1 to TRBJ2-1; possibly TRBD1 or TRBD2 for D (6 bases each). Being an ORF, TRBV23-1 has a function that is uncertain. Trimming took off 5 bases at V and 2 bases at J, with 19 bases between the two ends. This CDR3 comprises 17 residues. This CDR3 is CASSLMGGLWTYNEQFF. The CDR3 nucleotides are TGCGCCAGCAGTTTAATGGGGGGCCTGTGGACCTACAATGAGCAGTTCTTC.

This clonotype was seen many times. J is TRBJ1-1 and V is TRBV19; weak D call: TRBD1 (5 bases). Germline V lookup: CDR1 LNHDA, CDR2 SQIVND (reference sequence). The length of the CDR3 is 16 residues. With 2 bases removed from V and 1 base from J, the gap between germline ends came to 14 bases. CDR3 in amino acids: CASSIWVQATNTEAFF. The CDR3 coding sequence is TGTGCCAGTAGTATATGGGTACAGGCGACGAACACTGAAGCTTTCTTT. The complete variable domain, with remaining parts taken from reference TRBV19 and TRBJ1-1, reads DGGITQSPKYLFRKEGQNVTLSCEQNLNHDAMYWYRQDPGQGLRLIYYSQIVNDFQKGDIAEGYSVSREKKESFPLTVTSAQKNPTAFYLCASSIWVQATNTEAFFGQGTRLTVV.